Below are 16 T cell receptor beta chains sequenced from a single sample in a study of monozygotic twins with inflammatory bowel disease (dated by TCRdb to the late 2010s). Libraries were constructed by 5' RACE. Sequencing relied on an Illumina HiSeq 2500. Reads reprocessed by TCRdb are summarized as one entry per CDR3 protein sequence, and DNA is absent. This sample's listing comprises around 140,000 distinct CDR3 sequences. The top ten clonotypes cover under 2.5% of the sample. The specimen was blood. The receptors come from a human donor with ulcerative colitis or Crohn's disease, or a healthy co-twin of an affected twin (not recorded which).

The CDR3 loop reads CASKGTDMLYGYTF. The chain joins TRBV28 to TRBJ1-2; TCRdb's D call of TRBD1 is untestable without DNA. Germline CDR1 and CDR2: MDHEN and SYDVKM. The CDR3 runs to 14 residues.

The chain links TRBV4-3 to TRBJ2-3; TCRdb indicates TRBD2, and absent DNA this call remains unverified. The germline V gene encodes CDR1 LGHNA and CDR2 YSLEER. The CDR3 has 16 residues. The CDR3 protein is CASSGRREGLRDTQYF.

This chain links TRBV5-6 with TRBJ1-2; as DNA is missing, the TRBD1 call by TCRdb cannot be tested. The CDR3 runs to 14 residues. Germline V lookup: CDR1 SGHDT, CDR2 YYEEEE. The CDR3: CASSLLQVNYGYTF.

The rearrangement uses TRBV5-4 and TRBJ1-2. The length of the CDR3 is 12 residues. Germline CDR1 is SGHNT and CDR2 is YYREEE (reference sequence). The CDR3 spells CASSLLLVGYTF.

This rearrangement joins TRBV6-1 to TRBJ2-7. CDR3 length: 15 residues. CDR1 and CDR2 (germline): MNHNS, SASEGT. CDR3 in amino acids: CASSPILGGSYEQYF.

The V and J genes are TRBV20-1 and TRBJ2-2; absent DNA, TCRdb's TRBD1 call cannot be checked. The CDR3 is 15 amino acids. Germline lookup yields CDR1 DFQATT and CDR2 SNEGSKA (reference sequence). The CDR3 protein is CSASFQGGPTGELFF.

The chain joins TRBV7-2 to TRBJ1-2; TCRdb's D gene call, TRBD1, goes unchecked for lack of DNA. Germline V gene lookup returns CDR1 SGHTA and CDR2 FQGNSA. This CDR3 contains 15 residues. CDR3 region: CASSSQTGPVHGYTF.

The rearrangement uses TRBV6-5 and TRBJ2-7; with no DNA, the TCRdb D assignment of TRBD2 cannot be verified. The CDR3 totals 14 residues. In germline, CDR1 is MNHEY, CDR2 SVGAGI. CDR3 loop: CASSYLRGGYEQYF.

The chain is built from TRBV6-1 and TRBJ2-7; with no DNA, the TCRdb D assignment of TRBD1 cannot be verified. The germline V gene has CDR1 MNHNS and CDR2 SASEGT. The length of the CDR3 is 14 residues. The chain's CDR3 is CAGERTGSTYEQYF.

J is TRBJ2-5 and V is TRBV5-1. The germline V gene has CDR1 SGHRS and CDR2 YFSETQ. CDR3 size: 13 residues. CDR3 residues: CASSLYKEETQYF.

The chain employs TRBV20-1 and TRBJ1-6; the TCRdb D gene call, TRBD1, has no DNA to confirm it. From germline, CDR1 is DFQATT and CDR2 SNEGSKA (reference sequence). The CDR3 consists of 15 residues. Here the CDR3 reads CSARDLAGDNSPLHF.

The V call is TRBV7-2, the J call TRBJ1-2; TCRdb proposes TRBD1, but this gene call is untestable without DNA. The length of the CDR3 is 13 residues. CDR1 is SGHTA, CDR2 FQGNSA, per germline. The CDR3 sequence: CASSLGQGYGYTF.

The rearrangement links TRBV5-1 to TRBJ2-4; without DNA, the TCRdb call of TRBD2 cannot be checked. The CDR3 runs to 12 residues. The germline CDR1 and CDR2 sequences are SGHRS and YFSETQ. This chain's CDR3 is CASSLPADIQYF.

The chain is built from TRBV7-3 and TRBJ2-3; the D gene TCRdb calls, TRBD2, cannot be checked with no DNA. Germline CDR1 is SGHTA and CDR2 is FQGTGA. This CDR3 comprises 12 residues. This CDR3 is CASSRGADTQYF.

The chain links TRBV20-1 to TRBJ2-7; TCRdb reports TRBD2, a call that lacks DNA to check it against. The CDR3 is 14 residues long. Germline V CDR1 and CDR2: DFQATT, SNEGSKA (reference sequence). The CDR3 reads CSARNTPASGEQYF.

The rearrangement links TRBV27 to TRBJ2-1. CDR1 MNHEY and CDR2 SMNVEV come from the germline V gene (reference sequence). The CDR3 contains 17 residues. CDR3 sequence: CASSARPTSTVYNEQFF.